This passage covers 9 T cell receptor beta chains from one sample sequenced in a study of metastatic and nonmetastatic thyroid tumors. Treatment of any kind had been given to no patient before thyroid surgery. TCRdb re-called the PCR reads with MiXCR. The sample consists of fewer than 20,000 clones, 23% of them appearing once. The sample consisted of tumor tissue. These receptor sequences come from a female donor with papillary thyroid cancer or a benign thyroid nodule (not recorded which). Some clones in this sample may be carry-over from other donors' samples.

This clone turned up a few times. Germline is not matched at one junction end, which may reflect a read error. The chain uses TRBV15 and TRBJ1-5; D is undetermined. The CDR3 spans 13 residues. Germline CDR1 LNHNV, CDR2 YYDKDF (reference sequence). The CDR3 DNA reads as TGTGCCACCAGGTTGTGGGGAAATCAACCCCAGCATTTT. Translated: CATRLWGNQPQHF. Full variable domain (remainder filled in from reference TRBV15 and TRBJ1-5): DAMVIQNPRYQVTQFGKPVTLSCSQTLNHNVMYWYQQKSSQAPKLLFHYYDKDFNNEADTPDNFQSRRPNTSFCFLDIRSPGLGDTAMYLCATRLWGNQPQHFGDGTRLSIL.

The chain couples TRBV5-6 to TRBJ2-7, with D unresolved. CDR1 and CDR2 (germline): SGHDT, YYEEEE. The ends were cut back, 6 bases at V and 0 bases at J, with 19 bases in the middle. This CDR3 is built from 16 residues. Written as DNA, the CDR3 is TGTGCCAGCATCTTCTATGTGGCCACGGCCTCCTACGAGCAGTACTTC. Translating it yields CASIFYVATASYEQYF.

In its sample, this clone was seen a few times. The V and J genes are TRBV10-1 and TRBJ2-3, with 8 bases fitting TRBD1. The V gene end was trimmed by 10 bases and the J gene end by 5 bases; junction bases not matched to a gene: 8. The CDR3 loop spans 13 amino acids. Germline V gene data show CDR1 as WNHNN and CDR2 as SYGVQD (reference sequence). CDR3 loop: CATGDRRKDTQYF. CDR3 coding DNA: TGCGCCACCGGGGACAGGAGAAAAGATACGCAGTATTTT.

The sample holds many counts of this clone. V is TRBV6-4 and J is TRBJ2-7; D is possibly TRBD1 (5 bases). Germline V gives CDR1 MRHNA, CDR2 SNTAGT. The CDR3 contains 14 residues. V was clipped by 6 bases and J by 0 bases, with 12 bases between them. Here the CDR3 reads CASSLRVGSYEQYF. For the CDR3, the DNA is TGTGCCAGCAGCCTCAGGGTCGGCTCCTACGAGCAGTACTTC.

This clone was seen a few times. This chain links TRBV24-1 with TRBJ2-3, with unresolved D. This CDR3 is built from 15 residues. V lost 2 bases and J lost 1, with 9 bases in between. The V gene's germline CDR1 is KGHDR and CDR2 SFDVKD. The CDR3 sequence: CATSDSLTGTDTQYF. CDR3 DNA sequence: TGTGCCACCAGTGATTCCCTTACAGGCACAGATACGCAGTATTTT.

In this sample, this clone is medium-sized (0.01 to 0.1%). The gene calls are TRBV28 and TRBJ2-5, with TRBD2 matching 9 bases. Per germline, CDR1 MDHEN and CDR2 SYDVKM. V lost 6 bases, J lost 3 bases, and 5 bases stayed unmatched. The CDR3 totals 14 residues. The CDR3 sequence is CASSNSGGKETQYF. In nucleotides, the CDR3 is TGTGCCAGCAGCAATAGCGGGGGCAAAGAGACCCAGTACTTC. Together with reference TRBV28 and TRBJ2-5, the CDR3 gives the full variable domain: DVKVTQSSRYLVKRTGEKVFLECVQDMDHENMFWYRQDPGLGLRLIYFSYDVKMKEKGDIPEGYSVSREKKERFSLILESASTNQTSMYLCASSNSGGKETQYFGPGTRLLVL.

V gene TRBV30 combines with J gene TRBJ2-5; 7 bases align to TRBD1. This CDR3 comprises 14 residues. V lost 1 base, J lost 6 bases, and 8 bases stayed unmatched. The germline CDR1 and CDR2 sequences are GTSNPN and SVGIG (reference sequence). CDR3 amino acids: CAWSGTGGAKTQYF. The CDR3 DNA reads as TGTGCCTGGAGTGGGACAGGTGGCGCGAAGACCCAGTACTTC.

The table lists this clone with many counts. V and J are TRBV7-9 and TRBJ1-3; 11 nucleotides line up with TRBD1. Per germline, CDR1 SEHNR and CDR2 FQNEAQ (reference sequence). Trimming removed 5 bases from V and 9 bases from J; junction bases left unmatched: 6. CDR3 length: 14 residues. CDR3 sequence: CASSPGTGGVTIYF. The CDR3 nucleotides read TGTGCCAGCAGCCCTGGGACAGGGGGAGTCACCATATATTTT.

This clone was seen only a few times. The V gene is TRBV6-2 or TRBV6-3, the J gene TRBJ1-1; 8 bases agree with TRBD1. Germline V CDR1 and CDR2: MNHEY, SVGEGT. This CDR3 has 11 amino acids. The V gene end was trimmed by 10 bases and the J gene end by 8 bases; junction bases not matched to a gene: 6. The CDR3, as DNA: TGTGCCATCGGAGGACAGGGCGAAGCTTTCTTT. The encoded protein is CAIGGQGEAFF.